The T cell receptor (beta chain) described here comes from a study of blood T cell repertoires in COVID-19. Study-wide background: COVID-19 samples collected from the United States, Italy and Spain covered acute and convalescent phases.

Measured with immunoSEQ multiplex PCR; TCRdb has only the in-frame clones, and not every one. The sample carries approximately 280,000 clones, roughly 91% recorded once. Cohort allocation depended upon clinical history that participants reported. V lost 0 bases to trimming and J lost 0 bases; unmatched junction nucleotides: 15. The CDR3 consists of 22 residues. Looked up from germline, CDR1 is SGHTA and CDR2 is FQGTGA. This sequence originates from a woman aged 55 to 70 who had recovered from COVID-19. The sample comprised PBMCs or T cells enriched from blood (not recorded which). The genes are TRBV7-3 and TRBJ2-6, with 9 nucleotides matching TRBD1. DNA for the CDR3: TGTGCCAGCAGCTTAACCCCAACCGGGACAGGGAATACCGGCTCTGGGGCCAACGTCCTGACTTTC. Translation: CASSLTPTGTGNTGSGANVLTF.